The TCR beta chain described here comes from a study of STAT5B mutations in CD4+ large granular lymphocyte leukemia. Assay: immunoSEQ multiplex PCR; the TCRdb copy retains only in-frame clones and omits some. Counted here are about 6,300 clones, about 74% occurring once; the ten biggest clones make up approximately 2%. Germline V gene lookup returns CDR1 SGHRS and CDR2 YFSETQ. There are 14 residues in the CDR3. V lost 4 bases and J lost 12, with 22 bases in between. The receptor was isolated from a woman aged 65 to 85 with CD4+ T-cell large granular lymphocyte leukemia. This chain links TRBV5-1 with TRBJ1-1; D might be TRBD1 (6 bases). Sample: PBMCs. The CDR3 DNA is TGCGCCAGCAGCCCCGAGGGGGGGCCCCGAGAAACTTTCTTT. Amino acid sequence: CASSPEGGPRETFF. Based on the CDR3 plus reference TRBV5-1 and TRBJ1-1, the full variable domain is KAGVTQTPRYLIKTRGQQVTLSCSPISGHRSVSWYQQTPGQGLQFLFEYFSETQRNKGNFPGRFSGRQFSNSRSEMNVSTLELGDSALYLCASSPEGGPRETFFGQGTRLTVV.